The clone carrying this TCR beta chain was recorded a few times. This entry is derived from a study of blood T cell repertoires in COVID-19. V trimming: 1 base; J trimming: 4 bases; junction bases outside the gene matches: 15. The germline gives CDR1 WSHSY, CDR2 SAAADI. This CDR3 spans 18 amino acids. Sequencing used immunoSEQ multiplex PCR; TCRdb keeps in-frame clones, though not all of them. The table lists 200,000 or so clones, more than 80% of them singletons, with around 8% in the top ten. This sequence originates from a woman aged 18-29 years who had recovered from COVID-19. The sequenced material came from PBMCs or T cells enriched from blood (not recorded which). The rearrangement links TRBV10-2 to TRBJ1-2, with 7 bases lining up with TRBD1. The CDR3 here is CASSEFGRQTGDGYGYTF. Here the CDR3 DNA reads TGCGCCAGCAGTGAGTTTGGGCGCCAAACAGGGGATGGCTATGGCTACACCTTC.